These 3 T cell receptor beta chains share one sample of origin, sequenced in a study of CD8+ T cells in alopecia areata. After isolation, RNA underwent reverse transcription to generate cDNA as the sequencing template. Using immunoSEQ multiplex PCR, the repertoire was profiled, and TCRdb retains in-frame clones only, with some absent. In the table there are some 42,000 clones, around nine tenths of which are singletons. Indicated treatment: oral pan-JAK inhibitor, 5-10 mg twice daily. This sample comprised CD8+ T cells sorted from blood, obtained at week 24, from a patient treated with tofacitinib. The receptors were gathered from a human donor with alopecia areata.

The chain is built from TRBV18 and TRBJ2-1; perhaps TRBD2 as D (6 bases). The CDR3 loop spans 15 amino acids. Per germline, CDR1 KGHSH and CDR2 LQKENI. The V gene lost 0 bases and the J gene lost 6 bases, with 12 bases spanning the gap. The CDR3 is CASSPPELASNEQFF. The CDR3 coding sequence is TGTGCCAGCTCACCACCCGAACTAGCTTCCAATGAGCAGTTCTTC. The full variable domain, rest sourced from reference TRBV18 and TRBJ2-1, is NAGVMQNPRHLVRRRGQEARLRCSPMKGHSHVYWYRQLPEEGLKFMVYLQKENIIDESGMPKERFSAEFPKEGPSILRIQQVVRGDSAAYFCASSPPELASNEQFFGPGTRLTVL.

This sequence joins TRBV5-1 and TRBJ2-7, with TRBD2 identical over 11 bases. The CDR3 contains 15 residues. Germline CDR1 and CDR2: SGHRS and YFSETQ. Trimming took 0 bases from V and 5 from J; bases not matched to a gene: 4. Here the CDR3 reads CASSLVLAGGDEQYF. In DNA form, the CDR3 reads TGCGCCAGCAGCTTGGTTCTAGCGGGGGGAGACGAGCAGTACTTC.

V and J are TRBV7-6 and TRBJ2-3; 9 nucleotides line up with TRBD1. The CDR3 has 15 residues. From germline, CDR1 is SGHVS and CDR2 FNYEAQ. J gave up 4 bases and V 5 bases, and 7 bases lay outside the gene matches. CDR3 DNA sequence: TGTGCCAGCAGCGACAGGGGGGCCGGGGCAGATACGCAGTATTTT. Amino acids: CASSDRGAGADTQYF.